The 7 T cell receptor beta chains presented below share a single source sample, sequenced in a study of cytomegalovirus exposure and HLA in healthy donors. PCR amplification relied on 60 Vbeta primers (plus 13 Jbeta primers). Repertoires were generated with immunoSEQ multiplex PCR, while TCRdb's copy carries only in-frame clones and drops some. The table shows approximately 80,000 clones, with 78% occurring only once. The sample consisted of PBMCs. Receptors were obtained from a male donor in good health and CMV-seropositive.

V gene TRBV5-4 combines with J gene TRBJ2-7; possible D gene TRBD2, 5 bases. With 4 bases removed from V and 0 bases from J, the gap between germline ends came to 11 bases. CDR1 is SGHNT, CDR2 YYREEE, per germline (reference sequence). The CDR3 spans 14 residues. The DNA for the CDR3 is TGTGCCAGCAGCCTTATGACTACCTCCTACGAGCAGTACTTC. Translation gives CASSLMTTSYEQYF.

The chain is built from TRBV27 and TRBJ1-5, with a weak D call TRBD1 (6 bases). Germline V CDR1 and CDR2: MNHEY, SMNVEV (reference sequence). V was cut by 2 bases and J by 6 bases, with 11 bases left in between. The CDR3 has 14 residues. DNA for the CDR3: TGTGCCAGCAGTTTAACACAGGGCGGTCAGCCCCAGCATTTT. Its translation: CASSLTQGGQPQHF.

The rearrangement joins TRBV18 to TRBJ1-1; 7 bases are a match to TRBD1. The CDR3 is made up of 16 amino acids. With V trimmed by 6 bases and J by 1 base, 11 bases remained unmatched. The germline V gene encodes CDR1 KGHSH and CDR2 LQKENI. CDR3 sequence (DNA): TGTGCCAGCTCTCCCACAGGGGAGGTAAGGAACACTGAAGCTTTCTTT. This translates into CASSPTGEVRNTEAFF.

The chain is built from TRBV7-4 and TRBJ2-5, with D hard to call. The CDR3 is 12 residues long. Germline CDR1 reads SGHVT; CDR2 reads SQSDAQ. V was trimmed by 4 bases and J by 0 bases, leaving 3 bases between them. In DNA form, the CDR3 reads TGTGCCAGCAGCTCAAACCAAGAGACCCAGTACTTC. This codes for CASSSNQETQYF.

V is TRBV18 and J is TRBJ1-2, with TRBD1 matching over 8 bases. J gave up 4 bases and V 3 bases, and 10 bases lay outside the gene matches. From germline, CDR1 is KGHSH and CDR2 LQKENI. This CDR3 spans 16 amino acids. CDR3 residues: CASSPVDRGRGYGYTF. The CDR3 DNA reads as TGTGCCAGCTCACCGGTCGACAGGGGTCGGGGCTATGGCTACACCTTC.

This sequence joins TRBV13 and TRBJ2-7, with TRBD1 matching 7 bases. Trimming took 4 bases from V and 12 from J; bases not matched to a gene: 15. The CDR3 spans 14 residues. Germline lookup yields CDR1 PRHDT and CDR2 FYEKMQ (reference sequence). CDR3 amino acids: CASSSSQDREWMYF. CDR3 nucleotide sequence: TGTGCCAGCAGCTCATCCCAAGACAGGGAGTGGATGTACTTC.

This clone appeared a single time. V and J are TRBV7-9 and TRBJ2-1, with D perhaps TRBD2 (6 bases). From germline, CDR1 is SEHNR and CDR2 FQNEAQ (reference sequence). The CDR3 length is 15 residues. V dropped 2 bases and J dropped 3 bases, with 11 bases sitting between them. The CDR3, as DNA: TGTGCCAGCAGCTTACCGGGACTGGGCTACAATGAGCAGTTCTTC. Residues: CASSLPGLGYNEQFF.